A selection of T cell receptor beta chains follows, all from one sample in a study of cytomegalovirus exposure and HLA in healthy donors. Profiling relied on immunoSEQ multiplex PCR, and the TCRdb table lists in-frame clones only, not all of them. The sample has more than 95,000 clones, around a tenth seen once. The sequencing sample was made of PBMCs. The receptors were gathered from a man aged 25-45 years in good health and CMV-seronegative. Both conserved end residues are part of each CDR3. D genes are given only for firm matches. A row's size may be missing; if present it is once, few, many or a size class.

j_call,v_call,clone_size,d_call,cdr3_aa,cdr3_nt
TRBJ1-1,TRBV7-9,few,.,CASSLGATGSDTEAFF,TGTGCCAGCAGCTTAGGCGCGACTGGTAGCGACACTGAAGCTTTCTTT
TRBJ2-7,TRBV30,.,.,CAWSRGPPNGYEQHF,TGTGCCTGGAGTAGGGGCCCCCCGAATGGGTACGAGCAGCACTTC
TRBJ1-2,TRBV5-6,few,TRBD1,CASSYGTGSNYGYTF,TGTGCCAGCAGCTACGGGACAGGGAGTAACTATGGCTACACCTTC
TRBJ1-5,TRBV19,.,.,CASSTTRSHQPQHF,TGTGCCAGTAGTACAACTCGGTCCCATCAGCCCCAGCATTTT
TRBJ1-5,TRBV19,few,TRBD1,CASSMAGGANQPQHF,TGTGCCAGTAGTATGGCAGGGGGCGCGAATCAGCCCCAGCATTTT
TRBJ1-2,TRBV28,few,.,CASSFPAGNYGYTF,TGTGCCAGCAGTTTCCCCGCAGGGAACTATGGCTACACCTTC
TRBJ2-7,TRBV11-2,.,.,CASSLDGLAREQYF,TGTGCCAGCAGCTTAGATGGGTTGGCTAGGGAGCAGTACTTC
TRBJ1-2,TRBV6-5,.,.,CASSGILDSEYGYTF,TGTGCCAGCAGTGGTATTTTGGACAGCGAATATGGCTACACCTTC
TRBJ1-5,TRBV16,few,.,CASSQLSQGTQHF,TGTGCCAGCAGCCAATTATCACAGGGAACCCAGCATTTT
TRBJ1-3,TRBV11-3,.,.,CATAGLADTIYF,TGTGCCACCGCGGGACTGGCTGACACCATATATTTT
TRBJ2-1,TRBV10-1,few,.,CASSESARMEQFF,TGCGCCAGCAGTGAGTCAGCTAGAATGGAGCAGTTCTTC
TRBJ2-3,TRBV30,few,TRBD2,CAWRQLAAYRTDTQYF,TGTGCCTGGAGACAACTAGCGGCTTATCGCACAGATACGCAGTATTTT
TRBJ2-3,TRBV4-1,.,.,CASSQDGPRTDTQYF,TGCGCCAGCAGCCAAGATGGGCCCCGCACAGATACGCAGTATTTT
TRBJ2-2,TRBV25-1,.,.,CASSEAGKNTGELFF,TGTGCCAGCAGTGAGGCCGGGAAGAACACCGGGGAGCTGTTTTTT
TRBJ1-3,TRBV29-1,few,.,CSVATGPGNTIYF,TGCAGCGTTGCTACAGGGCCTGGAAACACCATATATTTT
TRBJ2-3,TRBV15,.,TRBD1,CATRTKDRGRDTQYF,TGTGCCACCAGGACAAAGGACAGGGGGCGGGATACGCAGTATTTT
TRBJ1-1,TRBV19,few,.,CASSPRRQRAEAFF,TGTGCCAGTAGTCCTCGACGGCAGAGGGCTGAAGCTTTCTTT
TRBJ1-2,TRBV2,few,TRBD1,CASRGGQGRYGYTF,TGTGCCAGCAGGGGGGGACAGGGTCGCTATGGCTACACCTTC
TRBJ2-7,TRBV19,.,TRBD1,CASKQTGSSYEQYF,TGTGCCAGTAAGCAGACAGGGAGCTCCTACGAGCAGTACTTC
TRBJ2-4,TRBV19,.,.,CASSIPRNIQYF,TGTGCCAGTAGTATCCCGAGAAACATTCAGTACTTC
TRBJ1-1,TRBV27,.,TRBD1,CASSRYGTGGRVTEAFF,TGTGCCAGCAGTCGATATGGGACAGGCGGTCGCGTCACTGAAGCTTTCTTT
TRBJ2-7,TRBV18,.,TRBD1,CASSTGQGMSYEQYF,TGTGCCAGCTCAACGGGACAGGGGATGTCCTACGAGCAGTACTTC
TRBJ2-2,TRBV7-9,.,TRBD1,CASSSGQGNTGELFF,TGTGCCAGCAGCTCGGGACAGGGCAACACCGGGGAGCTGTTTTTT
TRBJ1-2,TRBV7-3,few,TRBD1,CASSPQGAGYGYTF,TGTGCCAGCAGCCCGCAGGGGGCCGGCTATGGCTACACCTTC
TRBJ2-7,TRBV2,.,.,CASIEGADSVSRYF,TGTGCCAGCATAGAAGGGGCCGACAGCGTATCAAGGTACTTC
TRBJ2-1,TRBV18,.,TRBD2,CASSPPLLAGVIEQFF,TGTGCCAGCTCACCACCGTTACTAGCGGGAGTTATTGAGCAGTTCTTC
TRBJ1-2,TRBV5-1,.,.,CASSLGGIEGYTF,TGCGCCAGCAGCTTGGGAGGAATTGAAGGCTACACCTTC
TRBJ1-1,TRBV7-2,.,TRBD1,CASSPGQGFAFF,TGTGCCAGCAGCCCGGGACAGGGATTTGCTTTCTTT
TRBJ1-5,TRBV19,few,.,CASSIDRRGHQPQHF,TGTGCCAGTAGTATAGATCGAAGAGGGCATCAGCCCCAGCATTTT
TRBJ2-2,TRBV30,few,TRBD2,CAWSVLAGHTGELFF,TGTGCCTGGAGTGTGCTAGCGGGGCACACCGGGGAGCTGTTTTTT
TRBJ2-4,TRBV11-3,few,TRBD1,CASSSRTGRNIQYF,TGTGCCAGCAGCTCTAGGACAGGGAGGAACATTCAGTACTTC
TRBJ1-1,TRBV30,.,.,CAGKRLMNTEAFF,TGTGCCGGTAAGCGCCTCATGAACACTGAAGCTTTCTTT
TRBJ2-5,TRBV7-9,.,TRBD2,CASSLTSGSFETQYF,TGTGCCAGCAGCCTGACTAGCGGGAGTTTTGAGACCCAGTACTTC
TRBJ2-7,TRBV4-3,.,.,CASSRNRGFDEQYF,TGCGCCAGCAGCCGCAATCGGGGGTTCGACGAGCAGTACTTC
TRBJ2-2,TRBV5-8,few,.,CASSLTTDNTGELFF,TGTGCCAGCAGCTTAACCACAGATAACACCGGGGAGCTGTTTTTT
TRBJ1-1,TRBV4-1,few,TRBD1,CASSQEQGRTEAFF,TGCGCCAGCAGCCAAGAACAGGGGCGGACTGAAGCTTTCTTT
TRBJ1-4,TRBV6-1,.,.,CASIVRATTNEKLFF,TGTGCCAGCATCGTGCGGGCTACAACTAATGAAAAACTGTTTTTT
TRBJ2-2,TRBV18,few,.,CASSEQYNTGELFF,TGTGCCAGCTCGGAGCAATATAACACCGGGGAGCTGTTTTTT
TRBJ2-7,TRBV6-4,once,TRBD2,CASYNGRLSYEQYF,TGTGCCAGCTATAACGGGAGGCTCTCCTACGAGCAGTACTTC
TRBJ1-2,TRBV5-4,few,.,CASSRVPQDSDNYGYTF,TGTGCCAGCAGCCGCGTTCCTCAGGACAGTGATAACTATGGCTACACCTTC
TRBJ1-4,TRBV4-1,.,.,CASSQEQGSEKLFF,TGCGCCAGCAGCCAAGAACAGGGAAGTGAAAAACTGTTTTTT
TRBJ2-3,TRBV7-8,.,.,CASSLAVQSTDTQYF,TGTGCCAGCAGCTTAGCGGTCCAGAGCACAGATACGCAGTATTTT
TRBJ1-4,TRBV4-3,.,TRBD1,CASRNTGGRGEKLFF,TGCGCCAGCAGAAACACAGGGGGCCGAGGGGAAAAACTGTTTTTT
TRBJ2-5,TRBV7-9,.,.,CASSLGGPRVETQYF,TGTGCCAGCAGCCTCGGAGGACCACGGGTCGAGACCCAGTACTTC
TRBJ2-5,TRBV4-1,few,.,CASSQERHRQETQYF,TGCGCCAGCAGCCAAGAGCGACACCGACAAGAGACCCAGTACTTC
TRBJ2-7,TRBV6-1,few,.,CASSEAQAGEQYF,TGTGCCAGCAGTGAAGCGCAGGCGGGGGAGCAGTACTTC
TRBJ2-7,TRBV6-5,few,.,CASSSRQDNEQYF,TGTGCCAGCAGTTCGCGACAGGACAACGAGCAGTACTTC
TRBJ1-2,TRBV5-4,.,TRBD1,CASKDRGKTGYGYTF,TGTGCCAGCAAGGACAGGGGAAAAACGGGCTATGGCTACACCTTC
TRBJ2-3,TRBV10-3,.,TRBD1,CAIGTGGSDTQYF,TGTGCCATTGGGACAGGGGGGTCAGATACGCAGTATTTT
TRBJ2-3,TRBV6-4,few,TRBD2,CASSQTSGGTDTQYF,TGTGCCAGCAGCCAGACTAGCGGGGGCACAGATACGCAGTATTTT
TRBJ1-5,TRBV1,few,.,CTSSQGDGCNQPQHF,TGCACCAGCAGCCAGGGCGACGGCTGCAATCAGCCCCAGCATTTT
TRBJ2-4,TRBV19,.,.,CASSIWRAGENIQYF,TGTGCCAGTAGTATCTGGAGGGCCGGGGAAAACATTCAGTACTTC